These 3 T cell receptor beta chains came from one sample sequenced in a study of beta chain features in type 1 diabetes. The study reverse transcribed the entire isolated RNA, so it sequenced expressed TCRB transcripts. Repertoires were generated with immunoSEQ multiplex PCR, while TCRdb's copy carries only in-frame clones and drops some. The repertoire holds 300,000 to 400,000 clones, with approximately 12% as singletons. Sequenced material: naive CD4+ T cells from blood. The receptors derive from a man between 18 and 29 years old in good health.

This rearrangement joins TRBV30 to TRBJ1-5; a weak D match, TRBD1 (5 bases). Trimming took off 2 bases at V and 0 bases at J, with 11 bases between the two ends. This CDR3 region has 15 residues. Germline CDR1 is GTSNPN and CDR2 is SVGIG (reference sequence). The CDR3 loop is CAWSNGHPSNQPQHF. The DNA for the CDR3 is TGTGCCTGGAGTAATGGACACCCTAGCAATCAGCCCCAGCATTTT.

This clone has just a few counts. The chain carries TRBV7-2 and TRBJ2-4; 11 bases fit TRBD1. V lost 8 bases, J lost 1 base, and 4 bases stayed unmatched. The CDR3 is made up of 15 amino acids. Per the germline V gene, CDR1 is SGHTA and CDR2 is FQGNSA. This chain's CDR3 is CASGQGAQAKNIQYF. DNA for the CDR3: TGTGCCAGCGGACAGGGGGCGCAGGCCAAAAACATTCAGTACTTC.

The CDR3 sequence is CASSLPGQGDNSPLHF. The CDR3 DNA reads as TGTGCCAGCAGCTTGCCGGGACAGGGGGATAATTCACCCCTCCACTTT. This chain joins TRBV5-6 and TRBJ1-6; 11 bases line up with TRBD1. Trimming removed 1 base from V and 5 bases from J; junction bases left unmatched: 2. CDR3 length equals 16 residues. Germline V gene lookup returns CDR1 SGHDT and CDR2 YYEEEE.